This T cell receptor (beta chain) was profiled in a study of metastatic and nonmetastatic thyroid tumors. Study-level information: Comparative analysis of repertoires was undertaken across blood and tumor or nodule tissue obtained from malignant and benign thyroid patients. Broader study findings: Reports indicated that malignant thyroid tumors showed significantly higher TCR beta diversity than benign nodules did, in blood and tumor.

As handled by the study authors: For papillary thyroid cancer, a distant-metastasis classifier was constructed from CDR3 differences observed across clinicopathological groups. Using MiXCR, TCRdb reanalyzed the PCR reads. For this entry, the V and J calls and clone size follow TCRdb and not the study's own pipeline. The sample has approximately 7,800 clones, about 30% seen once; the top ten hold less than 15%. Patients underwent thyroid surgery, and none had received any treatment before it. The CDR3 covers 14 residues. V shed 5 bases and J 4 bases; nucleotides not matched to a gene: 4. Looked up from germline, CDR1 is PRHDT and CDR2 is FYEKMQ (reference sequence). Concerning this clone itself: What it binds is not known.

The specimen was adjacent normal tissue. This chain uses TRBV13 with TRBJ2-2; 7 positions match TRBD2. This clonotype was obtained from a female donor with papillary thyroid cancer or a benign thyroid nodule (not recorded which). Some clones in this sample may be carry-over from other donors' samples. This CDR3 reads CASSPSGSTGELFF. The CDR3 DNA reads TGTGCCAGCAGCCCTAGCGGATCCACCGGGGAGCTGTTTTTT.